This T cell receptor (beta chain) was documented in a study of long-term antiretroviral therapy in people with HIV. On the study more broadly: The immediate-ART recommendation dates to 2015, and the earliest samples predate it by about a decade.

Whole-study results and caveats: The study found narrower CDR3 length ranges in HIV repertoires than in controls.

V lost 3 bases and J lost 2, with 11 bases in between. This CDR3 spans 15 amino acids. CDR1 is SGHTA, CDR2 FQGNSA, per germline. This was the immunoSEQ v3.0 assay at survey level. Measured with immunoSEQ multiplex PCR; TCRdb has only the in-frame clones, and not every one. Among more than 20,000 clones listed, 86% were seen once. On this clone itself: Its antigen is still unknown.

The sample here was unsorted PBMCs, taken about 2.6 years after starting antiretroviral therapy. The chain is built from TRBV7-2 and TRBJ1-5, with D perhaps matching TRBD1 (6 bases). The sequence derives from a man aged 40-49 years with HIV. The CDR3 region has the DNA TGTGCCAGCAGCTTCGGGGGCGACGGCAATCAGCCCCAGCATTTT. Amino acids: CASSFGGDGNQPQHF. Drawing the rest from reference TRBV7-2 and TRBJ1-5, the complete variable domain is GAGVSQSPSNKVTEKGKDVELRCDPISGHTALYWYRQSLGQGLEFLIYFQGNSAPDKSGLPSDRFSAERTGGSVSTLTIQRTQQEDSAVYLCASSFGGDGNQPQHFGDGTRLSIL.